This is a list of T cell receptor beta chains from one sample in a study of CD8+ T cells in alopecia areata. TCRdb keeps only in-frame clones here, not all; method: immunoSEQ multiplex PCR. The sample records 270,000 or so clones, over 45% being singletons. The specimen comprised CD4+ T cells sorted from blood, sampled at week 24, from a patient treated with tofacitinib. The source is a human donor with alopecia areata. The CDR3 runs from the conserved cysteine through the conserved F or W. A D gene is named only where the DNA matches it firmly. Only some rows state a clone size, as once, few, many or a class for expanded clones.

V gene	clone size	J gene	D gene	CDR3 protein	CDR3 DNA
TRBV28	.	TRBJ1-2	.	CASSPRTAYGYTF	TGTGCCAGCAGTCCCAGGACGGCTTATGGCTACACCTTC
TRBV5-1	.	TRBJ1-1	.	CASSLGQGPVFF	TGCGCCAGCAGCTTGGGGCAGGGACCAGTATTCTTT
TRBV7-9	few	TRBJ2-7	TRBD1	CASSLGGQGSYEQYF	TGTGCCAGCAGCTTAGGGGGACAGGGGTCCTACGAGCAGTACTTC
TRBV6-1	few	TRBJ2-3	.	CASREDSTDTQYF	TGTGCCAGCAGAGAGGACAGCACAGATACGCAGTATTTT
TRBV2	few	TRBJ2-3	TRBD2	CASNRRGGSTDTQYF	TGTGCCAGCAACAGGCGGGGGGGAAGCACAGATACGCAGTATTTT
TRBV18	many	TRBJ2-5	.	CASSPSSGGSQETQYF	TGTGCCAGCTCACCGTCCAGTGGAGGGTCCCAAGAGACCCAGTACTTC
TRBV27	once	TRBJ1-2	.	CASSLSWAAYGYTF	TGTGCCAGCAGTTTATCGTGGGCAGCATATGGCTACACCTTC
TRBV29-1	.	TRBJ1-1	TRBD1	CSVGEGQRNTEAFF	TGCAGCGTAGGAGAGGGACAGAGGAACACTGAAGCTTTCTTT
TRBV25-1	few	TRBJ2-7	.	CASSEYTRVLYF	TGTGCCAGCAGTGAATATACCAGGGTCCTGTACTTC
TRBV4-2	.	TRBJ2-5	TRBD2	CASSHSLAGGKETQYF	TGTGCCAGCAGCCATTCCCTAGCGGGGGGAAAAGAGACCCAGTACTTC
TRBV29-1	.	TRBJ2-5	.	CSVDQGGQQETQYF	TGCAGCGTTGATCAGGGGGGCCAACAAGAGACCCAGTACTTC
TRBV6-5	.	TRBJ2-2	.	CASNWRGPNTGELFF	TGTGCCAGCAATTGGAGGGGGCCAAACACCGGGGAGCTGTTTTTT
TRBV30	.	TRBJ2-5	.	CAWAGTMRETQYF	TGTGCCTGGGCCGGGACAATGAGGGAGACCCAGTACTTC
TRBV7-2	.	TRBJ2-3	TRBD2	CASRIWEGTDTQYF	TGTGCCAGCAGGATATGGGAGGGGACAGATACGCAGTATTTT
TRBV9	.	TRBJ2-1	.	CASRDGQLSTNEQFF	TGTGCCAGCAGAGACGGACAGTTGAGTACAAATGAGCAGTTCTTC
TRBV2	.	TRBJ2-3	.	CASLLRGLSTDTQYF	TGTGCCAGCCTACTGCGGGGGCTTAGCACAGATACGCAGTATTTT
TRBV4-3	few	TRBJ1-4	TRBD1	CASSGQGDVEKLFF	TGCGCCAGCAGCGGTCAGGGGGATGTTGAAAAACTGTTTTTT
TRBV6-5	few	TRBJ2-3	.	CASSYSNRADTQYF	TGTGCCAGCAGTTACTCGAACAGGGCAGATACGCAGTATTTT
TRBV25-1	.	TRBJ1-2	TRBD1	CATSPKDQGVGVYTF	TGTGCCACCTCCCCGAAGGATCAGGGGGTTGGGGTTTACACCTTC
TRBV5-6	.	TRBJ1-2	.	CASSLDLYNYGYTF	TGTGCCAGCAGCTTGGACCTTTACAACTATGGCTACACCTTC
TRBV4-1	.	TRBJ1-4	.	CASSHSGATEEKLFF	TGCGCCAGCAGCCATTCAGGGGCGACTGAGGAAAAACTGTTTTTT
TRBV27	.	TRBJ1-5	.	CASSYRFNQPQHF	TGTGCCAGCAGTTACAGGTTTAATCAGCCCCAGCATTTT
TRBV27	.	TRBJ1-2	.	CASSRRDTIYGYTF	TGTGCCAGCAGCAGAAGGGACACGATCTATGGCTACACCTTC
TRBV4-3	.	TRBJ1-1	.	CASSQDYTEAFF	TGCGCCAGCAGCCAAGACTACACTGAAGCTTTCTTT
TRBV30	.	TRBJ1-4	.	CAWSVIPSAGLFF	TGTGCCTGGAGTGTAATCCCCTCGGCGGGACTGTTTTTT
TRBV2	.	TRBJ1-5	TRBD1	CASSEDYRGSGRNQPQHF	TGTGCCAGCAGTGAGGATTACAGGGGGAGTGGGCGCAATCAGCCCCAGCATTTT
TRBV9	.	TRBJ1-1	TRBD1	CASSVEPGGLNTEAFF	TGTGCCAGCAGCGTAGAGCCAGGGGGCTTGAACACTGAAGCTTTCTTT
TRBV5-4	.	TRBJ2-3	TRBD2	CASSFRTSGDPTDTQYF	TGTGCCAGCAGCTTCCGGACTAGCGGGGATCCCACAGATACGCAGTATTTT
TRBV9	.	TRBJ1-2	.	CASSVAAGEQYGYTF	TGTGCCAGCAGCGTAGCGGCAGGGGAGCAATATGGCTACACCTTC